This T cell receptor beta chain was captured in a study of T cells in localized non-small cell lung cancer. Trimming removed 2 bases from V and 0 bases from J, with 11 bases in between. The CDR3 has 15 residues. The germline gives CDR1 SEHNR, CDR2 FQNEAQ (reference sequence). Some clones are missing from TCRdb's copy, which holds only in-frame ones; the method was immunoSEQ multiplex PCR. The sample consists of roughly 26,000 clones, more than 85% of them appearing once. The chain links TRBV7-9 to TRBJ2-7, with D hard to call. This specimen was peripheral blood, taken before any cancer treatment. The clonotype originates from a female donor of 60 years or more with stage II squamous cell lung carcinoma. CDR3 DNA sequence: TGTGCCAGCAGCTTAACCGGGCGGTACTCCTACGAGCAGTACTTC. It yields the protein CASSLTGRYSYEQYF. Filled out from reference TRBV7-9 and TRBJ2-7, the complete variable domain reads DTGVSQNPRHKITKRGQNVTFRCDPISEHNRLYWYRQTLGQGPEFLTYFQNEAQLEKSRLLSDRFSAERPKGSFSTLEIQRTEQGDSAMYLCASSLTGRYSYEQYFGPGTRLTVT.